What follows are 24 T cell receptor beta chains derived from one specimen sequenced in a study of shared clonotypes between healthy human individuals. TCRdb's copy holds only in-frame clones and misses some; the assay was immunoSEQ multiplex PCR. Found here are a few hundred thousand clones, around 97% of them singletons; the top ten hold less than 0.065%. What was sequenced was naive CD4+ T cells sorted from blood. Noted subset: CD45RA+ positively selected. These receptors all come from a woman in her 30s in good health.

The chain combines TRBV18 with TRBJ2-7; maybe TRBD2 (5 bases). The CDR3 totals 12 residues. V lost 6 bases and J lost 7, with 13 bases in between. CDR1 and CDR2 from the germline V gene are KGHSH and LQKENI. CDR3 bases: TGTGCCAGCTCGTCTGGACGGGGTGAGCAGTACTTC. Translation gives CASSSGRGEQYF.

V gene TRBV5-1 combines with J gene TRBJ2-3; possibly TRBD1 for D (6 bases). V was cut by 5 bases and J by 0 bases, with 10 bases left in between. The CDR3 is 14 residues long. Germline V gene data show CDR1 as SGHRS and CDR2 as YFSETQ. The CDR3 reads CASSYQGSTDTQYF. CDR3 in DNA: TGCGCCAGCAGTTACCAGGGGAGCACAGATACGCAGTATTTT.

The chain combines TRBV18 with TRBJ2-4; a possible D gene is TRBD2 (6 bases). Germline V gene data show CDR1 as KGHSH and CDR2 as LQKENI. This CDR3 spans 18 amino acids. Trimming pared 3 bases from V and 3 bases from J, leaving 21 bases between. This CDR3 reads CASSPRGGQSGGKNIQYF. For the CDR3, the DNA is TGTGCCAGCTCACCCCGAGGTGGCCAGTCCGGGGGCAAAAACATTCAGTACTTC.

J is TRBJ2-3 and V is TRBV6-1; tentative D call: TRBD2 (7 bases). The germline gives CDR1 MNHNS, CDR2 SASEGT. This CDR3 contains 14 residues. V lost 8 bases to trimming and J lost 4 bases, with 16 bases between them. CDR3 amino acids: CASSRGGESDTQYF. CDR3 nucleotides: TGTGCCAGCTCGAGGGGGGGCGAGTCAGATACGCAGTATTTT.

The V gene is TRBV6-5, the J gene TRBJ2-5; TRBD1 is a possible D gene (7 bases). Germline loops: CDR1 MNHEY, CDR2 SVGAGI. The CDR3 extends over 13 amino acids. V was shortened by 5 bases and J by 5 bases, with 12 bases between the two germline ends. The CDR3 DNA reads as TGTGCCAGCAGTGGAGGGGGCGCCGAGACCCAGTACTTC. Residues: CASSGGGAETQYF.

The rearrangement links TRBV11-2 to TRBJ2-5, with 12 bases identical to TRBD2. The CDR3 length is 15 residues. V gave up 3 bases and J gave up 5 bases; unmatched junction bases: 4. CDR1 and CDR2 (germline): SGHAT, FQNNGV. The CDR3 DNA reads as TGTGCCAGCAGCTTTCTAGCGGGAGGGTTGGAGACCCAGTACTTC. Its protein product is CASSFLAGGLETQYF. The full variable domain, its missing parts supplied by reference TRBV11-2 and TRBJ2-5, is EAGVAQSPRYKIIEKRQSVAFWCNPISGHATLYWYQQILGQGPKLLIQFQNNGVVDDSQLPKDRFSAERLKGVDSTLKIQPAKLEDSAVYLCASSFLAGGLETQYFGPGTRLLVL.

The count of this clone is one. The chain recombines TRBV28 with TRBJ2-2; TRBD2 matches 16 bases. This CDR3 has 19 amino acids. CDR1 is MDHEN, CDR2 SYDVKM, per germline. With V trimmed by 8 bases and J by 7 bases, 16 bases remained unmatched. This CDR3 is CASRRGGTSGRAKDGELFF. CDR3 DNA: TGTGCCAGCCGACGCGGGGGGACTAGCGGGAGGGCCAAGGACGGGGAGCTGTTTTTT.

The rearrangement joins TRBV30 to TRBJ1-6; possible D gene TRBD1, 5 bases. This CDR3 contains 16 residues. V was trimmed by 4 bases and J by 0 bases, leaving 13 bases between them. Germline V gene sequence: CDR1 GTSNPN, CDR2 SVGIG (reference sequence). The chain's CDR3 is CAWIDSLSSYNSPLHF. The CDR3 DNA is TGTGCCTGGATCGACAGCCTGAGCTCCTATAATTCACCCCTCCACTTT. Using reference TRBV30 and TRBJ1-6 for the parts outside the CDR3, the full variable domain is SQTIHQWPATLVQPVGSPLSLECTVEGTSNPNLYWYRQAAGRGLQLLFYSVGIGQISSEVPQNLSASRPQDRQFILSSKKLLLSDSGFYLCAWIDSLSSYNSPLHFGNGTRLTVT.

The chain couples TRBV28 to TRBJ2-1; 12 nucleotides align to TRBD2. The CDR3 runs to 17 residues. With 4 bases clipped from V and 4 bases from J, the junction kept 8 bases outside the gene matches. CDR1 MDHEN and CDR2 SYDVKM come from the germline V gene. The CDR3 bases are TGTGCCAGCAGTTCGACTAGCGGGAGAAATGTTTACAATGAGCAGTTCTTC. Amino acids: CASSSTSGRNVYNEQFF.

This sequence joins TRBV19 and TRBJ2-7; tentative D call: TRBD2 (5 bases). The V and J ends lost 9 bases and 4 bases respectively, with 22 bases between them. The CDR3 runs 15 residues. Germline V gives CDR1 LNHDA, CDR2 SQIVND (reference sequence). Written as DNA, the CDR3 is TGTGCCAGGAAACGACGTTTCGGGCCGGGGTACGAGCAGTACTTC. It translates to CARKRRFGPGYEQYF.

The V and J genes are TRBV19 and TRBJ2-3, with D perhaps matching TRBD2 (5 bases). Germline lookup yields CDR1 LNHDA and CDR2 SQIVND (reference sequence). The CDR3 has 13 amino acids. V lost 6 bases to trimming and J lost 6 bases, with 13 bases between them. CDR3 coding DNA: TGTGCCAGTAGCCAACTTACGGGGGATACGCAGTATTTT. It codes for CASSQLTGDTQYF.

This chain uses TRBV28 with TRBJ2-7, with 8 nucleotides matching TRBD2. CDR1 MDHEN and CDR2 SYDVKM come from the germline V gene. This CDR3 contains 15 residues. V trimming: 1 base; J trimming: 1 base; junction bases outside the gene matches: 3. CDR3 in DNA: TGTGCCAGCAGTTTATCCGGGACTAGTTCCTACGAGCAGTACTTC. This translates into CASSLSGTSSYEQYF.

The chain couples TRBV11-2 to TRBJ2-7, with 7 positions matching TRBD2. Trimming at V came to 6 bases and at J to 2 bases, leaving 10 bases not matched to a gene. There are 15 residues in the CDR3. Germline-derived CDR1 and CDR2 are SGHAT and FQNNGV. CDR3 amino acids: CASRAPSGPPYEQYF. CDR3 nucleotides: TGTGCCAGCAGAGCCCCTAGCGGCCCACCCTACGAGCAGTACTTC.

The V and J genes are TRBV7-2 and TRBJ1-2; tentatively, D is TRBD1 (5 bases). The V end lost 3 bases, the J end lost 13 bases, and 24 bases lay between the germline ends. The CDR3 extends over 15 amino acids. CDR1 SGHTA and CDR2 FQGNSA come from the germline V gene. The DNA of the CDR3 is TGTGCCAGCAGCTTCAGTCCGGGTCAGACAGACTCTCTCACCTTC. It translates to CASSFSPGQTDSLTF.

The V call is TRBV28, the J call TRBJ1-2; D not certain. Germline CDR1 reads MDHEN; CDR2 reads SYDVKM. V shed 6 bases and J shed 5 bases, with 10 bases lying between them. The CDR3 spans 12 residues. The CDR3, as DNA: TGTGCCAGCAGGGATGGTCCTTATGGCTACACCTTC. Residues: CASRDGPYGYTF.

The J gene is TRBJ2-2, the V gene TRBV6-6; the match to TRBD1 covers 11 bases. CDR1 is MNHNY and CDR2 is SVGAGI in the germline V gene (reference sequence). The CDR3 is 16 residues long. V lost 6 bases to trimming and J lost 7 bases; unmatched junction nucleotides: 10. DNA of the CDR3: TGTGCCAGCAGACCCGGGACAGGGGGTATGCGCGGGGAGCTGTTTTTT. This codes for CASRPGTGGMRGELFF.

This chain connects TRBV18 to TRBJ2-7, with D possibly called TRBD1 or TRBD2 (5 bases each). The germline gives CDR1 KGHSH, CDR2 LQKENI. The CDR3 is 17 amino acids. Trimming cost V 0 bases and J 5 bases, with 20 bases left between them. The CDR3 DNA reads as TGTGCCAGCTCACCACCGGCAACGGGGCCCACGAAAAACGAGCAGTACTTC. This translates into CASSPPATGPTKNEQYF.

The chain links TRBV6-1 to TRBJ1-3, with 8 bases fitting TRBD1. The germline V gene has CDR1 MNHNS and CDR2 SASEGT. The CDR3 consists of 15 residues. Losses at the gene ends were 1 base for V and 4 bases for J; bases not matched to a gene: 3. The CDR3 loop reads CASSEGTGFGNTIYF. The CDR3 DNA reads TGTGCCAGCAGTGAAGGGACAGGGTTCGGAAACACCATATATTTT.

This clone was found once. The chain couples TRBV14 to TRBJ1-2; 9 bases map to TRBD1. The V and J ends lost 4 bases and 5 bases, in that order; junction bases with no gene match: 5. The CDR3 runs to 14 residues. Germline V lookup: CDR1 SGHDN, CDR2 FVKESK. The CDR3, as DNA: TGTGCCAGCAGCCTTGGACAGGGGTTATATGGCTACACCTTC. It translates to CASSLGQGLYGYTF.

J is TRBJ2-5 and V is TRBV19; 9 bases map to TRBD1. The end of the DNA aligns better with TRBJ2-7, so the J call may be wrong. This CDR3 contains 16 residues. Germline CDR1 reads LNHDA; CDR2 reads SQIVND (reference sequence). CDR3 nucleotide sequence: TGTGCCAGTAGTATAGCCGGGACAGGGCCTACCTACGAGCAGTACTTC. Translation gives CASSIAGTGPTYEQYF.

The chain combines TRBV4-1 with TRBJ2-7, with 8 bases matching TRBD1. The CDR3 contains 15 residues. CDR1 and CDR2 (germline): MGHRA, YSYEKL. J lost 4 bases, V lost 3 bases, and 8 bases had no gene match. The CDR3 reads CASSQDPDRDYEQYF. The CDR3, as DNA: TGCGCCAGCAGCCAGGACCCGGACAGGGATTACGAGCAGTACTTC.

J is TRBJ1-4 and V is TRBV7-8; D is uncertain. The CDR3 runs to 12 residues. V lost 5 bases to trimming and J lost 8 bases, with 9 bases between them. Germline V CDR1 and CDR2: SGHVS, FQNEAQ. The chain's CDR3 is CASSQHREKLFF. The CDR3 DNA follows: TGTGCCAGCAGCCAACATAGGGAAAAACTGTTTTTT.

The chain is built from TRBV7-9 and TRBJ2-3, with D uncertain. Trimming stripped 5 bases from V and 6 bases from J, with 6 bases between. CDR3 length equals 11 residues. Germline-derived CDR1 and CDR2 are SEHNR and FQNEAQ (reference sequence). This chain's CDR3 is CASSPRDTQYF. The CDR3 DNA follows: TGTGCCAGCAGCCCTAGGGATACGCAGTATTTT.

The chain couples TRBV18 to TRBJ1-5; 8 bases agree with TRBD1. V gave up 4 bases and J gave up 0 bases; unmatched junction bases: 5. Germline CDR1 and CDR2: KGHSH and LQKENI. This CDR3 is 16 amino acids long. CDR3 loop: CASSLIGQGSNQPQHF. The CDR3 DNA is TGTGCCAGCTCACTAATCGGACAGGGTAGCAATCAGCCCCAGCATTTT.